The rows below give T cell receptor beta chains drawn from one sample of a study of identical twins' blood T cells. Each CDR3 protein is one row after TCRdb ran MiXCR on the 5' RACE reads. The sample yields roughly 340,000 distinct CDR3 sequences, over 25% seen once. Sequences were obtained from PBMCs. Receptors originate from a woman between 18 and 49 years old in good health. The CDR3 runs from the conserved cysteine through the conserved F or W. D genes are given only for firm matches. Some rows mark clone size as missing; the rest say once, few, many or name a class of expanded clone.

D	V	size	J	CDR3	DNA
-	TRBV5-6	few	TRBJ2-6	CASSLGPVNVLTF	TGTGCCAGCAGCTTGGGACCCGTCAACGTCCTGACTTTC
TRBD2	TRBV2	few	TRBJ2-3	CASSPELAGETDTQYF	TGTGCCAGCAGTCCAGAACTAGCGGGAGAGACAGATACGCAGTATTTT
-	TRBV6-4	-	TRBJ2-1	CASSDGRYNEQFF	TGTGCCAGCAGTGATGGAAGGTACAATGAGCAGTTCTTC
-	TRBV7-6	many	TRBJ1-4	CASSFGQIVIPEKLFF	TGTGCCAGCAGCTTCGGACAGATAGTTATTCCTGAAAAACTGTTTTTT
TRBD1	TRBV29-1	few	TRBJ2-2	CSVGPSDRGKWGTGELFF	TGCAGCGTCGGCCCCAGCGACAGGGGTAAATGGGGCACCGGGGAGCTGTTTTTT
-	TRBV5-1	few	TRBJ2-4	CASSSGTGSWGAKNIQYF	TGCGCCAGCAGCTCCGGGACCGGCAGTTGGGGAGCCAAAAACATTCAGTACTTC
TRBD2	TRBV29-1	-	TRBJ2-3	CSGDPLAAVDTQYF	TGCAGCGGTGATCCGCTAGCGGCAGTGGATACGCAGTATTTT
-	TRBV10-3	-	TRBJ1-3	CAISGGSGNTIYF	TGTGCCATCTCGGGTGGCTCTGGAAACACCATATATTTT
-	TRBV28	-	TRBJ1-5	CASTPRGRLAGERNQPQHF	TGTGCCAGCACACCGAGAGGGCGTTTAGCGGGTGAGCGAAATCAGCCCCAGCATTTT
-	TRBV5-6	few	TRBJ1-2	CASSSPGRDNYGYTF	TGTGCCAGCAGCTCACCGGGCCGAGATAACTATGGCTACACCTTC
-	TRBV3-1	few	TRBJ1-1	CASSLEQPTTEAFF	TGTGCCAGCAGCCTAGAACAGCCGACGACTGAAGCTTTCTTT
-	TRBV27	once	TRBJ1-6	CVSSFRSGPINNSPLHF	TGCGTCAGCAGTTTTAGGAGCGGGCCGATAAATAATTCACCCCTCCACTTT
-	TRBV20-1	-	TRBJ1-1	CSAQKSGTEAFF	TGCAGTGCCCAAAAATCAGGGACTGAAGCTTTCTTT
-	TRBV2	-	TRBJ2-4	CATTPQGKAKNIQYF	TGTGCCACCACACCCCAGGGGAAAGCCAAAAACATTCAGTACTTC
TRBD1	TRBV20-1	few	TRBJ1-5	CSATPGTGGHQPQHF	TGCAGTGCTACACCTGGGACAGGGGGCCATCAGCCCCAGCATTTT
-	TRBV21-1	few	TRBJ2-4	CASSKTGTGAKNIQYF	TGTGCCAGCAGCAAAACCGGGACAGGGGCCAAAAACATTCAGTACTTC
TRBD2	TRBV12-3/TRBV12-4	few	TRBJ2-2	CASCVAGASTGELFF	TGTGCCAGCTGTGTGGCGGGAGCTAGCACCGGGGAGCTGTTTTTT
-	TRBV5-6	few	TRBJ1-1	CASSKGWDTEAFF	TGTGCCAGCAGCAAGGGATGGGACACTGAAGCTTTCTTT
TRBD1	TRBV11-2	-	TRBJ1-1	CASRSGGTEAFF	TGTGCCAGCAGATCAGGGGGCACTGAAGCTTTCTTT
-	TRBV19	few	TRBJ1-5	CASSVGTSDFGDQPQHF	TGTGCCAGTAGTGTCGGGACAAGCGATTTCGGGGATCAGCCCCAGCATTTT
-	TRBV7-6	many	TRBJ1-1	CASSLSRGETEAFF	TGTGCCAGCAGCTTATCAAGGGGGGAGACTGAAGCTTTCTTT
-	TRBV12-3/TRBV12-4	many	TRBJ1-2	CASSFPGRGYTF	TGTGCCAGCAGTTTCCCCGGACGAGGCTACACCTTC
-	TRBV18	-	TRBJ2-3	CASSPETGTDTQYF	TGTGCCAGCTCCCCTGAAACGGGCACAGATACGCAGTATTTT
-	TRBV19	-	TRBJ1-5	CASSIELNQPQHF	TGTGCCAGTAGTATAGAGCTGAACCAGCCCCAGCATTTT
-	TRBV19	-	TRBJ1-1	CASSISRNTEAFF	TGTGCCAGTAGTATCTCACGGAACACTGAAGCTTTCTTT
-	TRBV20-1	-	TRBJ2-7	CSARYRGEKNEQYF	TGCAGTGCTAGATATAGGGGAGAGAAGAACGAGCAGTACTTC
-	TRBV7-2	few	TRBJ2-7	CASSLESFSTGYEQYF	TGTGCCAGCAGCTTAGAAAGCTTTAGCACAGGCTACGAGCAGTACTTC
TRBD1	TRBV5-1	many	TRBJ2-1	CASSSGQSSYNEQFF	TGCGCCAGCAGCTCGGGACAGAGCTCCTACAATGAGCAGTTCTTC
-	TRBV9	many	TRBJ2-3	CASSAWIVETSTDTQYF	TGTGCCAGCAGCGCCTGGATAGTTGAAACTAGCACAGATACGCAGTATTTT